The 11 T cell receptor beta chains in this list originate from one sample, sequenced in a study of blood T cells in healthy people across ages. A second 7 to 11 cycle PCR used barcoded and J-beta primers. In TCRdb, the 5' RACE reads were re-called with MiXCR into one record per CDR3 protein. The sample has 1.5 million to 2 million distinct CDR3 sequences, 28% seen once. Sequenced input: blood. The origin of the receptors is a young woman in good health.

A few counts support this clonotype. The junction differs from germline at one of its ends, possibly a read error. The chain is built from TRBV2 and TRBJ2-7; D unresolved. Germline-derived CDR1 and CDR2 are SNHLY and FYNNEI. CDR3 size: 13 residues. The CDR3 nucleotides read TGTGCCACCAGAGATGAGAAATCCTGCGAGCAGTACTTC. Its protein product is CATRDEKSCEQYF. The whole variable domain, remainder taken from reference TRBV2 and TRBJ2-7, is EPEVTQTPSHQVTQMGQEVILRCVPISNHLYFYWYRQILGQKVEFLVSFYNNEISEKSEIFDDQFSVERPDGSNFTLKIRSTKLEDSAMYFCATRDEKSCEQYFGPGTRLTVT.

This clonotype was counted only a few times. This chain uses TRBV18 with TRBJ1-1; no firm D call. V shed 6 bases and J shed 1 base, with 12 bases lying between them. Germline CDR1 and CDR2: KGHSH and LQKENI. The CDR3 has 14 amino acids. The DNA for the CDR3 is TGTGCCAGCTCCCCAAAGGGCGGGAACACTGAAGCTTTCTTT. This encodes CASSPKGGNTEAFF.

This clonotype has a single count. CDR3 in amino acids: CSVLPGTGSTGELFF. The CDR3 bases are TGCAGCGTATTGCCTGGGACTGGCAGCACCGGGGAGCTGTTTTTT. The chain has TRBV29-1 and TRBJ2-2, with TRBD2 as a possible D gene (6 bases). Looked up from germline, CDR1 is SQVTM and CDR2 is ANQGSEA. Trimming pared 6 bases from V and 4 bases from J, leaving 18 bases between. The CDR3 runs to 15 residues.

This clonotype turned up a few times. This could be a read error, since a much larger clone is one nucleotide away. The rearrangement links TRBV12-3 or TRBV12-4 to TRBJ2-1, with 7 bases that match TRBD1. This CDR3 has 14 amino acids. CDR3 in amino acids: CASGLGTASNEQFF. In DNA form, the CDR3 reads TGTGCCAGCGGTTTGGGGACAGCTTCCAATGAGCAGTTCTTC.

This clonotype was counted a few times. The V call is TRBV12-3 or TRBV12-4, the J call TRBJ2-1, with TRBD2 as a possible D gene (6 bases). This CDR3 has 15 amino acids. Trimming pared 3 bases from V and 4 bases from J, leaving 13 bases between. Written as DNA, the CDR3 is TGTGCCAGCAGTTTTATCGGGAGAAGGTACAATGAGCAGTTCTTC. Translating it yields CASSFIGRRYNEQFF.

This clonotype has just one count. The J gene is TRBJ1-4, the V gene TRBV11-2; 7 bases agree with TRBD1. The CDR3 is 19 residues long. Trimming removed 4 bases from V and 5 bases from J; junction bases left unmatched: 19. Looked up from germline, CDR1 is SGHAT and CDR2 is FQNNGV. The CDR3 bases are TGTGCCAGCAGCTCAAAAGGCCCTACAGGGGTCCCCGCAAATGAAAAACTGTTTTTT. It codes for CASSSKGPTGVPANEKLFF.

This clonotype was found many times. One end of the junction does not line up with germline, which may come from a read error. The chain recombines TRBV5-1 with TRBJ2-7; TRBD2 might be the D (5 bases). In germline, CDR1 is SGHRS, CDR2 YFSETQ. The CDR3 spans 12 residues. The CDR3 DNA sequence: TGTGCCAGCAGCTCCGACTACAACGAGCAGTACTTC. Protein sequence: CASSSDYNEQYF.

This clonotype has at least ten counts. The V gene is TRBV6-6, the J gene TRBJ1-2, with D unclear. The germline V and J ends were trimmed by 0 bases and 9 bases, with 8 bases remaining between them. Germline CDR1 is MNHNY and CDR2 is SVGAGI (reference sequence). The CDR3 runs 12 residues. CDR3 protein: CASSYSGSSYTF. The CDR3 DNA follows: TGTGCCAGCAGTTACTCAGGATCAAGCTACACCTTC.

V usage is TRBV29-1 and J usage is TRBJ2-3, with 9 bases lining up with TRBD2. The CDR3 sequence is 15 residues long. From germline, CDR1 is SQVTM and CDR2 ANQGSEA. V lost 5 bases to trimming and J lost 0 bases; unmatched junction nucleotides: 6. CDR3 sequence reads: CSVPSTSGSTDTQYF. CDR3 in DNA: TGCAGCGTTCCCTCTACTAGCGGGAGCACAGATACGCAGTATTTT.

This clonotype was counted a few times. As DNA, the CDR3 is TGTGCCATCAGTGGTTTTAGAGGCGGGAGGGCATATGAGCAGTACTTC. It translates to CAISGFRGGRAYEQYF. The chain recombines TRBV10-3 with TRBJ2-5; 9 bases agree with TRBD2. Germline CDR1 is ENHRY and CDR2 is SYGVKD. J was trimmed by 11 bases and V by 4 bases; bases with no gene match: 17. This CDR3 has 16 amino acids.

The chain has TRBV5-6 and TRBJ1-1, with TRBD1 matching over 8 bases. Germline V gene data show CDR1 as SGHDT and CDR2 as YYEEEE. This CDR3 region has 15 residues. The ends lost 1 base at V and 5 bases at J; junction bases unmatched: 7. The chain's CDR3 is CASSLPDRGSTEAFF. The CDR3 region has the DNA TGTGCCAGCAGCTTGCCCGACAGGGGTTCTACTGAAGCTTTCTTT.